This passage covers 18 T cell receptor beta chains from one sample sequenced in a study of T cell repertoires in cytomegalovirus infection. TCRdb passed the reads through MiXCR, listing each CDR3 protein once. The sample lists almost 300,000 distinct CDR3 sequences; roughly 9.3% were seen once. Sequencing input: PBMCs. The receptors derive from a human donor in good health (CMV status not recorded). Some clones in this sample may be carry-over from other donors' samples.

In its sample, this clonotype was seen a few times. This chain connects TRBV7-3 to TRBJ2-1, with 8 nucleotides matching TRBD2. V lost 1 base, J lost 0 bases, and 5 bases stayed unmatched. CDR3 length: 17 amino acids. Germline V gene sequence: CDR1 SGHTA, CDR2 FQGTGA. The CDR3 protein is CASSLNGGGPSYNEQFF. CDR3 bases: TGTGCCAGCAGCTTAAATGGCGGGGGGCCCTCCTACAATGAGCAGTTCTTC.

This clonotype was observed at least ten times. The chain combines TRBV20-1 with TRBJ2-1, with 12 bases that match TRBD2. V lost 8 bases and J lost 9; bases outside the gene matches: 8. This CDR3 is built from 13 residues. CDR1 is DFQATT, CDR2 SNEGSKA, per germline (reference sequence). The CDR3 here is CSPSSGGAIEQFF. The CDR3 region has the DNA TGCAGTCCTTCTAGCGGGGGGGCAATTGAGCAGTTCTTC.

This chain joins TRBV7-8 and TRBJ1-5, with D possibly being TRBD1 (6 bases). Trimming left V 1 base short and J 8 bases short, with 15 bases between. This CDR3 is 15 amino acids long. Germline V gene lookup returns CDR1 SGHVS and CDR2 FQNEAQ. The CDR3 bases are TGTGCCAGCAGCTTAGATCGGGGGCTCGGCAAGCCCCAGCATTTT. The encoded protein is CASSLDRGLGKPQHF.

Worth noting for this clonotype: A much larger clone differs by one base, so this may be a read error. The rearrangement joins TRBV7-8 to TRBJ2-5; 8 nucleotides align to TRBD2. The CDR3 is made up of 15 amino acids. The germline V gene encodes CDR1 SGHVS and CDR2 FQNEAQ. Written as DNA, the CDR3 is TGTGCCAGCAGCTCATGGCCGGGGGGGAGGGAGACCCAGTGCTTC. Its protein is CASSSWPGGRETQCF. The full variable domain, its missing parts supplied by reference TRBV7-8 and TRBJ2-5, is GAGVSQSPRYKVAKRGQDVALRCDPISGHVSLFWYQQALGQGPEFLTYFQNEAQLDKSGLPSDRFFAERPEGSVSTLKIQRTQQEDSAVYLCASSSWPGGRETQCFGPGTRLLVL.

This rearrangement joins TRBV2 to TRBJ2-5, with a weak D call TRBD2 (6 bases). Looked up from germline, CDR1 is SNHLY and CDR2 is FYNNEI. This CDR3 region has 13 residues. Deletions cut 3 bases from V and 7 bases from J, with 12 bases between. CDR3 sequence: CASSDSGGATQYF. CDR3 bases: TGTGCCAGCAGTGACTCCGGGGGAGCGACCCAGTACTTC. Complete variable domain (other parts from reference TRBV2 and TRBJ2-5): EPEVTQTPSHQVTQMGQEVILRCVPISNHLYFYWYRQILGQKVEFLVSFYNNEISEKSEIFDDQFSVERPDGSNFTLKIRSTKLEDSAMYFCASSDSGGATQYFGPGTRLLVL.

This clonotype was found a few times. The rearrangement links TRBV20-1 to TRBJ2-4; the D gene could be TRBD1 or TRBD2 (5 bases each). This CDR3 contains 15 residues. Per the germline V gene, CDR1 is DFQATT and CDR2 is SNEGSKA (reference sequence). V lost 3 bases and J lost 0, with 12 bases in between. The CDR3: CSASRDGLAKNIQYF. The CDR3 coding sequence is TGCAGTGCTAGTAGGGACGGATTAGCCAAAAACATTCAGTACTTC.

In its sample, this clonotype was seen many times. V and J are TRBV28 and TRBJ2-5; maybe TRBD1 (5 bases). The V end lost 8 bases, the J end lost 2 bases, and 18 bases lay between the germline ends. Germline CDR1 reads MDHEN; CDR2 reads SYDVKM. This CDR3 has 15 amino acids. CDR3 in amino acids: CASGIGVGDQETQYF. The CDR3 nucleotides read TGTGCCAGCGGGATTGGGGTAGGGGATCAAGAGACCCAGTACTTC.

The chain links TRBV13 to TRBJ2-2, with D perhaps being TRBD1 or TRBD2 (6 bases each). Germline values: CDR1 PRHDT, CDR2 FYEKMQ (reference sequence). The V end lost 4 bases, the J end lost 0 bases, and 18 bases lay between the germline ends. This CDR3 region has 18 residues. CDR3 sequence: CASSWGVPQGTNTGELFF. In DNA form, the CDR3 reads TGTGCCAGCAGCTGGGGGGTTCCGCAGGGGACGAACACCGGGGAGCTGTTTTTT.

The sample holds a few counts of this clonotype. J is TRBJ1-1 and V is TRBV5-1, with no clear D. Germline values: CDR1 SGHRS, CDR2 YFSETQ. The CDR3 sequence is 13 residues long. With 1 base removed from V and 5 bases from J, the gap between germline ends came to 9 bases. In DNA, the CDR3 is TGCGCCAGCAGCTTGACCGTGAGGACTGAAGCTTTCTTT. Amino acid sequence: CASSLTVRTEAFF.

A few counts support this clonotype. The CDR3 protein is CASGFLGDTGELFF. In DNA form, the CDR3 reads TGCGCCAGCGGATTCCTTGGAGACACCGGGGAGCTGTTTTTT. The chain links TRBV5-1 to TRBJ2-2, with unresolved D. Trimming took off 7 bases at V and 3 bases at J, with 13 bases between the two ends. The CDR3 loop spans 14 amino acids. The V gene's germline CDR1 is SGHRS and CDR2 YFSETQ.

V is TRBV20-1 and J is TRBJ1-1, with D possibly matching TRBD1 (6 bases). V dropped 6 bases and J dropped 1 base, with 18 bases sitting between them. Germline V lookup: CDR1 DFQATT, CDR2 SNEGSKA (reference sequence). This CDR3 comprises 15 residues. As DNA, the CDR3 is TGCAGTGCCCGATTCGGGGGGCAAGGGAACACTGAAGCTTTCTTT. This translates into CSARFGGQGNTEAFF.

There are many counts of this clonotype. Sequence at one end of the junction differs from germline and may be a read error. This sequence joins TRBV7-9 and TRBJ1-1; D is uncertain. CDR3 length: 14 amino acids. The V gene's germline CDR1 is SEHNR and CDR2 FQNEAQ (reference sequence). The chain's CDR3 is CASSLARDWTEAFF. DNA of the CDR3: TGTGCCAGCAGCCTAGCAAGGGATTGGACTGAAGCTTTCTTT.

The chain is built from TRBV18 and TRBJ2-7; no clear D gene. The V and J ends lost 1 base and 7 bases respectively, with 11 bases between them. This CDR3 is built from 13 residues. The V gene's germline CDR1 is KGHSH and CDR2 LQKENI. For the CDR3, the DNA is TGTGCCAGCTCACCACAGGAGTTGGGGGAGCAGTACGTC. It codes for CASSPQELGEQYV.

The rearrangement uses TRBV7-9 and TRBJ2-5, with D possibly matching TRBD2 (6 bases). The CDR3 is 14 residues long. Trimming took 4 bases from V and 3 from J, leaving 12 bases between them. CDR1 and CDR2 (germline): SEHNR, FQNEAQ (reference sequence). CDR3 in DNA: TGTGCCAGCAGCTCTAGCGTTTTGGAAGAGACCCAGTACTTC. Its translation: CASSSSVLEETQYF.

This clonotype was found many times. The chain has TRBV28 and TRBJ1-5; D remains ambiguous. The CDR3 consists of 13 residues. Germline CDR1 is MDHEN and CDR2 is SYDVKM. Between the trimmed V and J ends, which lost 1 base and 7 bases, there was a span of 8 bases. CDR3 amino acids: CASSLLRSQPQHF. DNA for the CDR3: TGTGCCAGCAGTTTATTGCGGTCACAGCCCCAGCATTTT.

This clonotype was seen many times. V and J are TRBV19 and TRBJ2-5; D possibly uses TRBD1 or TRBD2 (6 bases each). The V gene's germline CDR1 is LNHDA and CDR2 SQIVND (reference sequence). The V and J ends lost 7 bases and 4 bases respectively, with 19 bases between them. The CDR3 sequence is 15 residues long. The CDR3 sequence: CASTKRGALGETQYF. The CDR3 DNA reads as TGTGCCAGTACGAAAAGGGGGGCCCTCGGAGAGACCCAGTACTTC.

This rearrangement joins TRBV14 to TRBJ2-4; 7 positions agree with TRBD2. The germline CDR1 and CDR2 sequences are SGHDN and FVKESK. The CDR3 loop spans 15 amino acids. The ends lost 0 bases at V and 3 bases at J; junction bases unmatched: 2. CDR3: CASSQDRGVKNIQYF. The CDR3 nucleotides read TGTGCCAGCAGCCAAGATCGGGGGGTCAAAAACATTCAGTACTTC.

This clonotype has ten or more counts. The chain couples TRBV5-4 to TRBJ2-5, with D perhaps matching TRBD1 (6 bases). This CDR3 is built from 16 residues. Germline CDR1 and CDR2: SGHNT and YYREEE (reference sequence). V shed 0 bases and J shed 5 bases, with 17 bases lying between them. In nucleotides, the CDR3 is TGTGCCAGCAGCTTGGCAATCGCAGGGGCCGGGGAGACCCAGTACTTC. Translation: CASSLAIAGAGETQYF.